The clone carrying this T cell receptor (beta chain) is classed as medium-sized. Its antigen is as yet unknown. These data belong to a study of metastatic and nonmetastatic thyroid tumors. Study-wide background: Across peripheral blood and tumor or nodule tissue samples taken from malignant and benign thyroid patients, the repertoires were compared with one another.

After removal of 1 base from V and 0 bases from J, the junction contained 0 bases not matched to a gene. Germline V gene lookup returns CDR1 GTSNPN and CDR2 SVGIG (reference sequence). CDR3 length equals 15 residues. Each patient came to thyroid surgery without any prior treatment (of any kind). Per the original methods: What underpinned the distant-metastasis classifier for papillary thyroid cancer was the set of CDR3 differences across clinicopathological groups. Via MiXCR, TCRdb re-called the PCR reads. The V and J calls come from TCRdb's annotation, not from the publication. The top ten clones hold roughly 8% of a sample with about 15,000 clones, around 23% of them seen once. Study-wide results and caveats: When malignant thyroid tumors were compared with benign nodules, TCR beta diversity was reportedly significantly higher in the malignant tumors. This held in both blood and tumor samples.

This receptor was taken from a female donor with papillary thyroid cancer or a benign thyroid nodule (not recorded which). Some clones in this sample may be carry-over from other donors' samples. V gene TRBV30 combines with J gene TRBJ2-4; 10 positions match TRBD2. Sequenced material: tumor tissue. The CDR3 DNA reads as TGTGCCTGGAGTGGACTAGCGGGAGCCAAAAACATTCAGTACTTC. Its protein product is CAWSGLAGAKNIQYF.